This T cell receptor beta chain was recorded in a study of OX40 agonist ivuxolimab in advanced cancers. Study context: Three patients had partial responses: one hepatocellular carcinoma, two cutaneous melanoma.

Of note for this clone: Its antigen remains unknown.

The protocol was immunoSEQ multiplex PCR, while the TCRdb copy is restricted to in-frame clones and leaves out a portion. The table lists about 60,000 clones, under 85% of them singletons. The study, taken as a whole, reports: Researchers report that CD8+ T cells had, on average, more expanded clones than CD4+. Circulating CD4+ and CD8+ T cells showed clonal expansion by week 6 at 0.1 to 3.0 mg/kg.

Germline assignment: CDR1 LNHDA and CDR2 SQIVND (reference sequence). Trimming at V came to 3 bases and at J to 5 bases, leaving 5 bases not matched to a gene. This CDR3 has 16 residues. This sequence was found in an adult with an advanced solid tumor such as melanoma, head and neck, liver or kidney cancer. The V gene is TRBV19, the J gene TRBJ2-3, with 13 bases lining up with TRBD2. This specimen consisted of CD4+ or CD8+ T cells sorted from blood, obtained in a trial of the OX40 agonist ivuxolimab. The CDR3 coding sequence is TGTGCCAGTAGTATTAGGACTAGCGGGAGAATAGATACGCAGTATTTT. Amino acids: CASSIRTSGRIDTQYF.